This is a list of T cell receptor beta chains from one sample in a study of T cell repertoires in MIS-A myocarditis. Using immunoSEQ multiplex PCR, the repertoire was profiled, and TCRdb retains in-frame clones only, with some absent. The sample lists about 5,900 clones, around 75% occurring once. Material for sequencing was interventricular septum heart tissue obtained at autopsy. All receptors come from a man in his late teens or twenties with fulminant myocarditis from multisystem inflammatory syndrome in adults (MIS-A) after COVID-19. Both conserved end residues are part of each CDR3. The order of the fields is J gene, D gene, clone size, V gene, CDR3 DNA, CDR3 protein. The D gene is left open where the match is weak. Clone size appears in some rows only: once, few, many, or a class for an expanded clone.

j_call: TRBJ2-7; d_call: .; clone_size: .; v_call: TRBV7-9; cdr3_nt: TGTGCCAGCAGCTTAGTCCGGGGTATCAACGAGCAGTACTTC; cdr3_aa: CASSLVRGINEQYF
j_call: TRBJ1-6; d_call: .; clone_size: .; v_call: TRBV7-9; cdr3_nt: TGTGCCAGCAGACTAACAGGGAATAATTCACCCCTCCACTTT; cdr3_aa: CASRLTGNNSPLHF
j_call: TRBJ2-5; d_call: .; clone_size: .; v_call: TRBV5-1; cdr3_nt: TGCGCCAGCGCAGGAGGGGGGGGAGAGACCCAGTACTTC; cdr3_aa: CASAGGGGETQYF
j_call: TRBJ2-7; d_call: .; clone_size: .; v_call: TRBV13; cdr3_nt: TGTGCCAGCAGCTTAGGCGTCGAGGGCTACGAGCAGTACTTC; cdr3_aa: CASSLGVEGYEQYF
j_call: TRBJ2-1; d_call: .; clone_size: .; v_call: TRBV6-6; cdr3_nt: TGTGCCAGCAGTTACTTCAAGGATGAGCAGTTCTTC; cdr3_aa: CASSYFKDEQFF
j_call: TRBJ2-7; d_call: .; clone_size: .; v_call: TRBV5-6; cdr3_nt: TGTGCCAGCAGCTTGAGGGAAACCTACGAGCAGTACTTC; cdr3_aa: CASSLRETYEQYF
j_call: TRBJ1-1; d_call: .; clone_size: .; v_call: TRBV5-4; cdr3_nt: TGTGCCAGCAGCGGTGATCACACTGAAGCTTTCTTT; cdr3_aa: CASSGDHTEAFF
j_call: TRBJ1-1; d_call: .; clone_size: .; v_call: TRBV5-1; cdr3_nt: TGCGCCAGCAGCTTGAACAGCATGAACACTGAAGCTTTCTTT; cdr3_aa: CASSLNSMNTEAFF
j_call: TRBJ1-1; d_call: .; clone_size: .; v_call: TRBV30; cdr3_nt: TGTGCCGCGGAAAGGAATACTGAAGCTTTCTTT; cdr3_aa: CAAERNTEAFF
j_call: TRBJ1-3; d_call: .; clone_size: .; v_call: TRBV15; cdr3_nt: TGTGCCACCAGCAGAGAACGGGTGGGCTCTGGAAACACCATATATTTT; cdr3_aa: CATSRERVGSGNTIYF
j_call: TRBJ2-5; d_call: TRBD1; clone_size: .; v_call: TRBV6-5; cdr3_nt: TGTGCCAGCAGGATTGTCCCGGGACAGCAAGAGACCCAGTACTTC; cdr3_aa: CASRIVPGQQETQYF
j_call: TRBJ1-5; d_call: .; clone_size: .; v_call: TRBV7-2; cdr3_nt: TGTGCCAGCAACTACAACGGGCAGGGCAATCAGCCCCAGCATTTT; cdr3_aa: CASNYNGQGNQPQHF
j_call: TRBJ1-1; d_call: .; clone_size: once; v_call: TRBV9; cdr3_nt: TGTGCCAGCAGCGTAGGGGGAGGGCCGAACACTGAAGCTTTCTTT; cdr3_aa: CASSVGGGPNTEAFF
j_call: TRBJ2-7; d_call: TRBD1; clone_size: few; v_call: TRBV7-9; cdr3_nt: TGTGCCAGCAGCCCCGGGGACAGCTACGAGCAGTACTTC; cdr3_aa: CASSPGDSYEQYF
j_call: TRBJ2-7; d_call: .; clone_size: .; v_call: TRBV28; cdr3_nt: TGTGCCAGCATTCATTCCAGGAGCTCCTACGAGCAGTACTTC; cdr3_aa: CASIHSRSSYEQYF
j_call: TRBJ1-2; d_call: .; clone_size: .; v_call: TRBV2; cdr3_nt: TGTGCCAGCAGTGATTATGGGGGCGGCCCCTATGGCTACACCTTC; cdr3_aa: CASSDYGGGPYGYTF
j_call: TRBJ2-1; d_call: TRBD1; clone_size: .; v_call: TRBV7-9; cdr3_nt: TGTGCCAGCAGTTGGACAGGGGCGGATCGACGGCAGTTCTTC; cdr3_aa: CASSWTGADRRQFF
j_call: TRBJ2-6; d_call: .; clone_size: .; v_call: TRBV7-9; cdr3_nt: TGTGCCAGCAGCTTAGCGCGATATCAAACTGGGGCCAACGTCCTGACTTTC; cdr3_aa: CASSLARYQTGANVLTF
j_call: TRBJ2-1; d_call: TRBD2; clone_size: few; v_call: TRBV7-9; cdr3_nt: TGTGCCAGCAGATTACCCGGGACTAGCGGGAGGCTAGTAGAGGATGAGCAGTTCTTC; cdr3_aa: CASRLPGTSGRLVEDEQFF
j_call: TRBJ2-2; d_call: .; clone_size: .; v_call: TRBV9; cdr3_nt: TGTGCCAGCAGCGTCTCGGGCGGCCCAAATGGGGAGCTGTTTTTT; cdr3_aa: CASSVSGGPNGELFF
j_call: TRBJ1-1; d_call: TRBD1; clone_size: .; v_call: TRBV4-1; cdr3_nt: TGCGCCAGCAGCTACCAGAGACCAACAGGGGCGGGCACTGAAGCTTTCTTT; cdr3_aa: CASSYQRPTGAGTEAFF
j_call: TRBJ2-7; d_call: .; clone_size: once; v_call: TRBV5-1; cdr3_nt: TGCGCCAGCAGCCCGGACTCCTACGAGCAGTACTTC; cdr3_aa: CASSPDSYEQYF
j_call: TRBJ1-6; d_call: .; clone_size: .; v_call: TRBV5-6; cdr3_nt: TGTGCCAGCAGCCTACAGGGAAATTCACCCCTCCACTTT; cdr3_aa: CASSLQGNSPLHF
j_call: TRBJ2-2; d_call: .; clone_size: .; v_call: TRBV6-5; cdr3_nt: TGTGCCAGCAGGCGGGCCGAGAACACCGGGGAGCTGTTTTTT; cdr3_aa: CASRRAENTGELFF
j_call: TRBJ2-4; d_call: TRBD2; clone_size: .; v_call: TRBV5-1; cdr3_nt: TGCGCCAGCAGCTATGAGGCTAGCGGGAGGTTATGGAACATTCAGTACTTC; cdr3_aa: CASSYEASGRLWNIQYF
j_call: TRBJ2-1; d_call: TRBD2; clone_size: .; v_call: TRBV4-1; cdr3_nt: TGCGCCAGCAGCCAAGAATCGGGGACTAGCGGCTACAATGAGCAGTTCTTC; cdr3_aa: CASSQESGTSGYNEQFF
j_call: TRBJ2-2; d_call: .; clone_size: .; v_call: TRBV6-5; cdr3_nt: TGTGCCAGCAGATTTCAGGGGAACACCGGGGAGCTGTTTTTT; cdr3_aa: CASRFQGNTGELFF
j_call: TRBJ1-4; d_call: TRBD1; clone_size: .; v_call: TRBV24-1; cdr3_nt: TGTGCCACCAGTGATTCGTCGACAGGGGATAATGAAAAACTGTTTTTT; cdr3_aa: CATSDSSTGDNEKLFF
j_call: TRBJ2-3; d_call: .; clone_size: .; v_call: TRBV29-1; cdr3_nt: TGCAGCGTTGAAGGGGGTAGAGGGGCCACAGATACGCAGTATTTT; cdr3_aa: CSVEGGRGATDTQYF
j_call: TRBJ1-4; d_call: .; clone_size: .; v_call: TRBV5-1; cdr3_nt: TGCGCCAGCAGCTACGGACAGCCTAATGAAAAACTGTTTTTT; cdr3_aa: CASSYGQPNEKLFF
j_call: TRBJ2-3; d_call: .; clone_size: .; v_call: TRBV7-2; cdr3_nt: TGTGCCAGCAGCAAGAGGGGTGACTCTAGCACAGATACGCAGTATTTT; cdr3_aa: CASSKRGDSSTDTQYF
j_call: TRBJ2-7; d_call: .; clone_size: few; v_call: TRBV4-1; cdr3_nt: TGCGCCAGCAGCCAAGATGCGGACGTCGGGCCCTACGAGCAGTACTTC; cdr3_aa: CASSQDADVGPYEQYF
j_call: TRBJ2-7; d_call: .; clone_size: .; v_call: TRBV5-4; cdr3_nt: TGTGCCAGCAGCCCCTTCAGGGGAGATAGAGAGCAGTACTTC; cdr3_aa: CASSPFRGDREQYF
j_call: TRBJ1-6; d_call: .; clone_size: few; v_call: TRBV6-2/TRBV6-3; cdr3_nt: TGTGCCAGCAGTTGGAACTGGAATAATTCACCCCTCCACTTT; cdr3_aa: CASSWNWNNSPLHF
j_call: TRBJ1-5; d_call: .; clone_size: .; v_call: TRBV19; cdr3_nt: TGTGCCAGTAAACAACTAACGAAGGGGGTGGATCAGCCCCAGCATTTT; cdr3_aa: CASKQLTKGVDQPQHF
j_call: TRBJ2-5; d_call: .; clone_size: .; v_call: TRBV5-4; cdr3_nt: TGTGCCAGCAGTACTAGGGGAGGAGAGACCCAGTACTTC; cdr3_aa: CASSTRGGETQYF
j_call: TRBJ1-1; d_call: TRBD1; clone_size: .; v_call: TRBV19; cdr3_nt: TGTGCCAGTAGTATCGGACAGGGGGTGAGTGAAGCTTTCTTT; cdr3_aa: CASSIGQGVSEAFF
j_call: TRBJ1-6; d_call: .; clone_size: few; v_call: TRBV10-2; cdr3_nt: TGCGCCAGCAGTGAGTCGGGACGGACGAATTCACCCCTCCACTTT; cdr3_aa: CASSESGRTNSPLHF
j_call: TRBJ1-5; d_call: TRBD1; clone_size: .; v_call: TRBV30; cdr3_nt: TGTGCCTGGAGTGTAGGGGGACAGGGTGCTCAGCCCCAGCATTTT; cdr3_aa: CAWSVGGQGAQPQHF
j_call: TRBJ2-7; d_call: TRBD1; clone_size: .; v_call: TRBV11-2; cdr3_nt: TGTGCCAGCAGCTTAGGGACAGGGGGCTTTCTCTCCTACGAGCAGTACTTC; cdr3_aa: CASSLGTGGFLSYEQYF
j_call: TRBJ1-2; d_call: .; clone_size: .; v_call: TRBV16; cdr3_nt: TGTGCCAGCAGCCAATTCGCCAGGGAGGAAAATGGCTACACCTTC; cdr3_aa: CASSQFAREENGYTF
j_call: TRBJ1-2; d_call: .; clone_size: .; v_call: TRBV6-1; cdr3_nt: TGTGCCAGCAGTGAGGCCATCAGGAGCTATGGCTACACCTTC; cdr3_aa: CASSEAIRSYGYTF
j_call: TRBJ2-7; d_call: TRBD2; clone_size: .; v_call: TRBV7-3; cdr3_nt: TGTGCCAGCAGCTTTGGCGGGAGCTCCTACGAGCAGTACTTC; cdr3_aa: CASSFGGSSYEQYF
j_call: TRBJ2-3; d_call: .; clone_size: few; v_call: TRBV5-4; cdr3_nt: TGTGCCAGCAGCCAGGGGGGTACGCAGTATTTT; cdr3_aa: CASSQGGTQYF
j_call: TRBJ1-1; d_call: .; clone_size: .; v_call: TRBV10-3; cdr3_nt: TGTGCCATCAGTCACGGACTTCCGAACACTGAAGCTTTCTTT; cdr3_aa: CAISHGLPNTEAFF
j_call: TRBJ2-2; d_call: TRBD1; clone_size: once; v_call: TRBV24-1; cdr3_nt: TGTGCCACCAGTGACGCCGGGACAGGGTCCGCCGGGGAGCTGTTTTTT; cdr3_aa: CATSDAGTGSAGELFF
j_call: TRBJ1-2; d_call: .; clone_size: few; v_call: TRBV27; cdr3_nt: TGTGCCAGCAGTCCCGAGGGGACATGGGGCCCTAAGGGCTACACCTTC; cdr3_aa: CASSPEGTWGPKGYTF
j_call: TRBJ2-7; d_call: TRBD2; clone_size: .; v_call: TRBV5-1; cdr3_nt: TGCGCCAGCAGCAAGATAGCGGGCGGCTACGAGCAGTACTTC; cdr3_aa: CASSKIAGGYEQYF
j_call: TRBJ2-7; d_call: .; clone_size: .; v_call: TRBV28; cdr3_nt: TGTGCCATCACTAGGGGCAGGGGCTACGAGCAGTACTTC; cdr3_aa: CAITRGRGYEQYF
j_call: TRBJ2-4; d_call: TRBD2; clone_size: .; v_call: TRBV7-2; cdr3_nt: TGTGCCAGCAGCCCCGGGGGGGCCTCAAACATTCAGTACTTC; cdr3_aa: CASSPGGASNIQYF
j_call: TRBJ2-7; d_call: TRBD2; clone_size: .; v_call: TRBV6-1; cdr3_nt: TGTGCCAGCAGTGAAGGGGGACTAGCCCCCTACGAGCAGTACTTC; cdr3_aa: CASSEGGLAPYEQYF
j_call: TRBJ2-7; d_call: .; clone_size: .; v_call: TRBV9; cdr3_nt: TGTGCCAGCAGCGTAGAGGTGGTGCCCTACGAGCAGTACTTC; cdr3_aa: CASSVEVVPYEQYF
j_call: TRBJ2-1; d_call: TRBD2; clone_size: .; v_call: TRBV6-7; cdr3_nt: TGTGCCAGCGCCAAGGGAGGGAATACCTACAATGAGCAGTTCTTC; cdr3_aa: CASAKGGNTYNEQFF
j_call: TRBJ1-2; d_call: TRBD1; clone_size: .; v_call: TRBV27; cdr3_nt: TGTGCCATACGGGACAGCGGGCGCTACACCTTC; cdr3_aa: CAIRDSGRYTF
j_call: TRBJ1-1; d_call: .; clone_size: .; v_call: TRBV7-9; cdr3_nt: TGTGCCAGCAGCCCCCGTTTTTGGGGGAACACTGAAGCTTTCTTT; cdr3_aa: CASSPRFWGNTEAFF
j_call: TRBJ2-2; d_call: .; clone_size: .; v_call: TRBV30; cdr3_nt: TGTGCCTTCAGGGGACAGAACACCGGGGAGCTGTTTTTT; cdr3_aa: CAFRGQNTGELFF
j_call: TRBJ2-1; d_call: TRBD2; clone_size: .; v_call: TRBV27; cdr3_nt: TGTGCCAGCAGTTTCACTAGCGCATCCTACAATGAGCAGTTCTTC; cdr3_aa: CASSFTSASYNEQFF